Reported below is one T cell receptor (beta chain). This sample is drawn from a study of blood T cell repertoires in COVID-19. Study context: In each case, the material was cDNA or gDNA derived from T cells, B-cell-depleted T cells, or PBMCs.

Trimming stripped 4 bases from V and 9 bases from J, with 11 bases between. The V gene's germline CDR1 is SEHNR and CDR2 FQNEAQ (reference sequence). CDR3 length: 12 amino acids. This table comes from immunoSEQ multiplex PCR, and its TCRdb copy is limited to in-frame clones, with some not included. Here the sample spans some 200,000 clones, 65% to 90% being singletons. This chain connects TRBV7-9 to TRBJ2-3, with unresolved D. The origin of this receptor is a man aged 45-60 years with active or convalescent COVID-19. The specimen was peripheral blood. CDR3 residues: CASSSVEPTQYF. The DNA for the CDR3 is TGTGCCAGCAGCTCCGTCGAGCCCACGCAGTATTTT.